In this sample, the clone carrying this TCR beta chain turned up once. Its specificity is not known. Using viral peptide pools, the ViraFEST assay grew out antigen-specific CD4+ T cells prior to sequencing. The culture ran for 9 to 11 days, and then CD4+ T cells were isolated. No vaccinee had earlier SARS-CoV-2 infection, and nucleocapsid antibodies were negative. The table came from immunoSEQ multiplex PCR; TCRdb's copy has only in-frame clones and leaves some out. Of around 79,000 clones in the sample, about 79% are singletons; the top ten hold 10% to 13%. The entry originates in a study of vaccination effects on CD4 cells after COVID-19. V lost 2 bases and J 2 bases, leaving 18 bases between the germline ends. Germline V gene lookup returns CDR1 SGHDT and CDR2 YYEEEE. This CDR3 comprises 17 residues.

The sample was CD4+ T cells from PBMCs cultured with SARS-CoV-2 spike peptides, taken before COVID-19 vaccination. This sequence was found in a human donor who received a COVID-19 vaccine. The chain joins TRBV5-6 to TRBJ2-3; D possibly corresponds to TRBD2 (6 bases). The CDR3 loop is CASSFPSSWGDTDTQYF. CDR3 in DNA: TGTGCCAGCAGCTTCCCCTCCAGTTGGGGGGACACAGATACGCAGTATTTT.